One and the same sample provided the 4 T cell receptor beta chains below, sequenced in a study of blood T cells in healthy people across ages. For the second PCR, which ran for roughly 6 to 12 cycles, a sample-barcoded 5' primer and a J-beta primer mix were used. TCRdb re-called the 5' RACE reads through MiXCR, storing one row per CDR3 protein. In the table there are about 640,000 distinct CDR3 sequences, roughly three fifths of which are singletons. The sequenced sample was blood. These receptors all stem from a man aged 55 to 70 in good health.

The sample holds a few counts of this clonotype. The chain joins TRBV7-2 to TRBJ2-1; 8 positions match TRBD2. Germline CDR1 SGHTA, CDR2 FQGNSA. The CDR3 length is 15 residues. J lost 3 bases, V lost 6 bases, and 7 bases had no gene match. CDR3 sequence: CASSFGGGRYNEQFF. The CDR3 DNA reads TGTGCCAGCAGTTTCGGGGGGGGTCGCTACAATGAGCAGTTCTTC.

This clonotype was seen many times. A much larger clone differs from this one at a single base, so this may be a read error. The rearrangement joins TRBV4-1 to TRBJ2-5; the match to TRBD1 covers 8 bases. Germline CDR1 is MGHRA and CDR2 is YSYEKL. The trim removed 6 bases at V and 11 bases at J, leaving 11 bases unmatched. The CDR3 runs 13 residues. As DNA, the CDR3 is TGCGCCAGCAGACGGACAGGGAACAATGAGCAGTACTTC. This codes for CASRRTGNNEQYF.

This chain uses TRBV6-1 with TRBJ1-5; the D gene is possibly TRBD1 (5 bases). V lost 9 bases and J 9 bases, leaving 24 bases between the germline ends. This CDR3 has 15 amino acids. Germline CDR1 is MNHNS and CDR2 is SASEGT. CDR3 sequence reads: CASWGGSEGLSPQHF. The CDR3 DNA follows: TGTGCCAGTTGGGGGGGGTCCGAGGGATTGTCGCCCCAGCATTTT.

A single count supports this clonotype. V and J are TRBV4-1 and TRBJ1-1, with 7 positions matching TRBD1. The V segment lost 2 bases and the J segment 1 base; nucleotides outside the gene matches: 7. The CDR3 loop spans 16 amino acids. Germline loops: CDR1 MGHRA, CDR2 YSYEKL. The CDR3 DNA reads as TGCGCCAGCAGCCAACGACAGGGAATAGGGAACACTGAAGCTTTCTTT. Translation gives CASSQRQGIGNTEAFF.